This T cell receptor beta chain derives from a study of PD-L1 blockade in urothelial cancer. Libraries were prepared by immunoSEQ multiplex PCR; TCRdb keeps only in-frame clonotypes and omits some of them. The table has about 50,000 clones, about 81% seen once; the top ten hold over 3%. Time point described: pretreatment peripheral blood. J lost 7 bases, V lost 4 bases, and 7 bases had no gene match. This CDR3 is built from 15 residues. Germline CDR1 and CDR2: SGHVS and FNYEAQ. This chain links TRBV7-6 with TRBJ2-7; TRBD2 matches at 13 bases. The sequenced sample was PBMCs, obtained around atezolizumab (anti-PD-L1) treatment. The source is a man in his 70s with urothelial cancer. The CDR3 DNA reads as TGTGCCAGCAGCTCGGGGACTAGCGGGGCTACTGAGCAGTACTTC. As protein: CASSSGTSGATEQYF.